This TCR beta chain was retrieved from a study of Ad26.COV2.S vaccination and SARS-CoV-2 variants. Germline CDR1 and CDR2: LGHDT and YNNKEL (reference sequence). The CDR3 has 15 residues. J was trimmed by 1 base and V by 5 bases; bases with no gene match: 7. Study observations and caveats: The study found similar non-spike TCR breadth in vaccine and placebo recipients. Vaccine recipients surpassed placebo recipients in spike-specific TCR breadth. Responses of spike-specific T cells (both CD8+ and CD4+) reportedly showed substantial breadth after vaccination.

Sequencing was performed with immunoSEQ multiplex PCR; in TCRdb, only in-frame clones are kept and a portion is missing. The data contain around 350,000 clones, about 90% of them singletons. On this clone: Its antigen is not identified.

This specimen consisted of peripheral blood, obtained after recovery from COVID-19. This chain uses TRBV3-1 (or the pseudogene TRBV3-2) with TRBJ1-1; 7 bases match TRBD1. The source is a human donor who had recovered from COVID-19. The CDR3 spells CASSSLDRENTEAFF. CDR3 nucleotides: TGTGCCAGCAGCTCCCTAGACAGGGAGAACACTGAAGCTTTCTTT.